This T cell receptor beta chain emerged from a study of graft-versus-host responses after intestinal transplantation. In the study overall: The recipients all started with anti-thymocyte globulin induction and then took tacrolimus and steroids for 3 to 4 years. Study-wide results and caveats: There was an association between peak levels of circulating GvH clones and early post-transplant HvG declines.

Turning to this clone: Its antigen is not known.

The V gene's germline CDR1 is SGHDT and CDR2 YYEEEE. V gave up 4 bases and J gave up 4 bases, with 18 bases separating them. The CDR3 has 16 residues. Profiled with immunoSEQ multiplex PCR; TCRdb holds only in-frame clones, not every one. The table includes some 90,000 clones, about nine tenths detected once. This sample comprised unstimulated CD4+ T cells sorted from spleen or lymph node cells, obtained before intestinal transplant. This clonotype was sampled from a human donor who received an intestinal transplant. The chain links TRBV5-6 to TRBJ2-1; TRBD1 might be the D (5 bases). The CDR3 DNA is TGTGCCAGCAGCCCGGAACCCACGACAGTATACAATGAGCAGTTCTTC. Its translation: CASSPEPTTVYNEQFF.